The rows below give T cell receptor beta chains drawn from one sample of a study of blood T cell repertoires in COVID-19. Clones were read by immunoSEQ multiplex PCR, and TCRdb kept only the in-frame ones, dropping some. The table includes fewer than 250,000 clones, under 80% detected once. Sequencing was done on a sample of PBMCs or T cells enriched from blood (not recorded which). Receptor source: a woman between 50 and 59 years old with acute COVID-19. Both conserved end residues are trimmed from each CDR3. D genes are given only for firm matches.

D: -; V: TRBV11-2; J: TRBJ1-1; CDR3: ANQGGGTGTEAF
D: -; V: TRBV27; J: TRBJ1-5; CDR3: ASSFSRTSLCSNQPQH
D: -; V: TRBV25-1; J: TRBJ1-3; CDR3: ASSDRGNSGNTIY
D: -; V: TRBV19; J: TRBJ1-1; CDR3: ASSPEQGRAEAF
D: -; V: TRBV19; J: TRBJ1-2; CDR3: ASNRGMGPYGYT
D: -; V: TRBV30; J: TRBJ1-3; CDR3: AWSSPPAAGNTIY
D: TRBD1; V: TRBV28; J: TRBJ1-2; CDR3: AIEYRDSNYGYT
D: -; V: TRBV19; J: TRBJ1-5; CDR3: ASSIGNTHQPQH
D: TRBD1; V: TRBV5-6; J: TRBJ2-3; CDR3: ASSLRTGATDTQY
D: TRBD2; V: TRBV5-4; J: TRBJ2-1; CDR3: ASSKTSGGHNEQF
D: -; V: TRBV5-1; J: TRBJ1-1; CDR3: ASKDTVFTEAF
D: -; V: TRBV2; J: TRBJ1-5; CDR3: ASTYAGASNQPQH
D: -; V: TRBV12-3/TRBV12-4; J: TRBJ1-5; CDR3: ASSSGDNQPQH
D: TRBD2; V: TRBV19; J: TRBJ2-3; CDR3: ASKAGGADTQY
D: TRBD1; V: TRBV18; J: TRBJ1-3; CDR3: ASSPNVDRGSGNTIY
D: -; V: TRBV18; J: TRBJ1-5; CDR3: ASSPPERGGQPQH
D: TRBD1; V: TRBV3-1/TRBV3-2; J: TRBJ1-2; CDR3: ASSQLPGQGVYGYT
D: -; V: TRBV10-1; J: TRBJ1-3; CDR3: ASRDKLGLFETGNTIY
D: TRBD1; V: TRBV6-5; J: TRBJ1-1; CDR3: ASRNRGDTEAF
D: TRBD1; V: TRBV7-2; J: TRBJ2-3; CDR3: ASSWGQGGNTQY
D: -; V: TRBV30; J: TRBJ1-1; CDR3: AWSVGADTEAF
D: TRBD1; V: TRBV4-1; J: TRBJ1-1; CDR3: ASSQVTPGQLNTEAF
D: -; V: TRBV7-2; J: TRBJ2-3; CDR3: ASSLGLVPADTQY
D: -; V: TRBV6-5; J: TRBJ1-1; CDR3: ASRSGVNTEAF
D: TRBD2; V: TRBV10-1; J: TRBJ2-3; CDR3: ASSASGGGGTDTQY
D: TRBD1; V: TRBV28; J: TRBJ1-2; CDR3: ASQTGGTFHYGYT
D: TRBD2; V: TRBV19; J: TRBJ2-3; CDR3: ASRTTSANTDTQY
D: -; V: TRBV18; J: TRBJ2-3; CDR3: ASSPPVRVGADTQY
D: -; V: TRBV5-5; J: TRBJ1-1; CDR3: ASSLADYTEAF
D: -; V: TRBV30; J: TRBJ2-1; CDR3: AWAATYNEQF
D: -; V: TRBV4-1; J: TRBJ1-1; CDR3: ASSPLGGLKREAF
D: -; V: TRBV10-3; J: TRBJ1-6; CDR3: AISELGGDSPLH
D: -; V: TRBV5-1; J: TRBJ1-5; CDR3: ASSLGQLSNQPQH
D: -; V: TRBV6-1; J: TRBJ1-2; CDR3: ASSIRVGSGYT
D: TRBD1; V: TRBV28; J: TRBJ1-6; CDR3: ASTPPRTGINSPLH
D: -; V: TRBV30; J: TRBJ2-3; CDR3: AWSYSLGRDWTNTQY
D: TRBD1; V: TRBV27; J: TRBJ1-2; CDR3: ASSRSSGTANYGYT
D: -; V: TRBV5-6; J: TRBJ2-5; CDR3: ASSLGPGERETQY
D: TRBD1; V: TRBV11-1; J: TRBJ2-5; CDR3: ASEGQGVGTQY
D: TRBD2; V: TRBV7-7; J: TRBJ2-2; CDR3: ASTLGTSGAGELF
D: -; V: TRBV7-9; J: TRBJ1-1; CDR3: ASSLFMNTEAF
D: TRBD2; V: TRBV11-2; J: TRBJ2-5; CDR3: ASSLVSGGPSQETQY
D: -; V: TRBV6-5; J: TRBJ2-3; CDR3: ASRKDYYTDTQY
D: TRBD1; V: TRBV28; J: TRBJ1-1; CDR3: ASSLTGGTHTEAF
D: -; V: TRBV2; J: TRBJ2-5; CDR3: ASTPRDSQETQY
D: -; V: TRBV4-1; J: TRBJ1-2; CDR3: ASSQDLAEKYGYT
D: -; V: TRBV27; J: TRBJ1-5; CDR3: ASRQGFGNQPQH
D: TRBD1; V: TRBV5-5; J: TRBJ1-5; CDR3: ASSPMTGSGQPQH
D: TRBD1; V: TRBV7-2; J: TRBJ1-3; CDR3: ASSPRPTGSSGNTIY
D: TRBD2; V: TRBV5-1; J: TRBJ2-3; CDR3: ASTLLAGMDTQY
D: TRBD1; V: TRBV6-4; J: TRBJ2-3; CDR3: ASSKGQATDTQY
D: TRBD2; V: TRBV7-2; J: TRBJ2-1; CDR3: ASSLNGGANHNEQF
D: -; V: TRBV7-6; J: TRBJ1-5; CDR3: ASSPRHGNQPQH
D: TRBD1; V: TRBV24-1; J: TRBJ2-5; CDR3: ATSDPGTGNQETQY
D: TRBD1; V: TRBV7-2; J: TRBJ1-1; CDR3: ASSPTRDRGLAF
D: TRBD1; V: TRBV5-4; J: TRBJ1-6; CDR3: ASSLSGGRNSPLH
D: TRBD1; V: TRBV7-2; J: TRBJ1-4; CDR3: ASSLQGAFNEKLF
D: -; V: TRBV2; J: TRBJ1-5; CDR3: ASSDNYSNQPQH
D: TRBD1; V: TRBV24-1; J: TRBJ2-5; CDR3: ATSDPADRGQETQY
D: TRBD2; V: TRBV19; J: TRBJ2-5; CDR3: ASSTYLAGSQETQY